A selection of T cell receptor beta chains follows, all from one sample in a study of T cell responses to AZD1222 COVID-19 vaccine. Only in-frame clones appear in the TCRdb table, and some are missing; sequencing was by immunoSEQ multiplex PCR. The table lists more than 140,000 clones, 89% of them singletons. The sequences come from peripheral blood, collected on day 0 of AZD1222 vaccination. The receptors come from an adult in good health. CDR3s include the opening cysteine and the closing phenylalanine or tryptophan. Each record gives: V gene, J gene, CDR3 protein.

v_gene: TRBV28; j_gene: TRBJ2-7; CDR3aa: CASSTYWRDSYEQYF
v_gene: TRBV5-1; j_gene: TRBJ2-3; CDR3aa: CASSLGLAGAQDTQYF
v_gene: TRBV28; j_gene: TRBJ1-5; CDR3aa: CASWEWGRGTHQPQHF
v_gene: TRBV28; j_gene: TRBJ1-2; CDR3aa: CASSPDAAMGYTF
v_gene: TRBV12-3/TRBV12-4; j_gene: TRBJ1-1; CDR3aa: CASSSPGTGEAFF
v_gene: TRBV19; j_gene: TRBJ1-1; CDR3aa: CASSIAQADAFF
v_gene: TRBV9; j_gene: TRBJ2-5; CDR3aa: CASSVGRIAGIQETQYF
v_gene: TRBV28; j_gene: TRBJ2-1; CDR3aa: CASRPAGTGVYNEQFF
v_gene: TRBV28; j_gene: TRBJ2-1; CDR3aa: CASSLLRGKEFF
v_gene: TRBV4-3; j_gene: TRBJ1-2; CDR3aa: CASSQGLGGYTF
v_gene: TRBV6-1; j_gene: TRBJ1-2; CDR3aa: CASSEQGWIFYGYTF
v_gene: TRBV9; j_gene: TRBJ2-1; CDR3aa: CASSVQPGQGRYKVGYNEQFF
v_gene: TRBV28; j_gene: TRBJ1-3; CDR3aa: CASSLYLPGQFSGNTIYF
v_gene: TRBV25-1; j_gene: TRBJ1-6; CDR3aa: CASSEYGQANSPLHF
v_gene: TRBV27; j_gene: TRBJ2-1; CDR3aa: CASSLSLRGTRRVYNEQFF
v_gene: TRBV6-5; j_gene: TRBJ2-1; CDR3aa: CASSYSGTGFYNEQFF
v_gene: TRBV2; j_gene: TRBJ2-5; CDR3aa: CASSPLGPETQYF
v_gene: TRBV7-3; j_gene: TRBJ2-3; CDR3aa: CASSSGLADSTDTQYF
v_gene: TRBV6-5; j_gene: TRBJ2-7; CDR3aa: CASSLTGPYEQYF
v_gene: TRBV27; j_gene: TRBJ2-5; CDR3aa: CASSLFGVPETQYF
v_gene: TRBV10-3; j_gene: TRBJ2-7; CDR3aa: CAISESGQTYEQYF
v_gene: TRBV9; j_gene: TRBJ2-5; CDR3aa: CASSVDPTLETQYF
v_gene: TRBV7-6; j_gene: TRBJ1-3; CDR3aa: CASSLDGQNSGNTIYF
v_gene: TRBV5-4; j_gene: TRBJ2-7; CDR3aa: CASSLGTGGLYEQYF
v_gene: TRBV30; j_gene: TRBJ1-2; CDR3aa: CAWSGKVTNGYTF
v_gene: TRBV7-9; j_gene: TRBJ2-3; CDR3aa: CASRFHRGRGVDTQYF
v_gene: TRBV5-6; j_gene: TRBJ1-2; CDR3aa: CASSFQGARNYGYTF
v_gene: TRBV7-3; j_gene: TRBJ1-2; CDR3aa: CASSPSGGSNYGYTF
v_gene: TRBV19; j_gene: TRBJ1-5; CDR3aa: CASSILSGQRGQPQHF